This T cell receptor (beta chain) was captured by sequencing in a study of regulatory T cells in long-lasting Graves disease. Study-wide findings and caveats: TRBV28, TRBJ1-2 and TRBJ2-5 were segments that persistent disease favored. For persistent Graves' patients, TCR diversity was lower than for newly diagnosed ones.

Assembly of TCR beta libraries relied on iRepertoire HTBI primers together with Arm-PCR of CDR3 regions. TCRdb independently ran MiXCR on the multiplex PCR reads; one entry per CDR3 protein. The sample consists of about 210,000 distinct CDR3 sequences, roughly 19% of them appearing once. The time point: newly diagnosed GD, antithyroid drugs for less than 3 months. With RNA extracted from PBMCs as input, the TCR library was made. This clonotype was picked up many times. The target antigen is unknown. V lost 2 bases to trimming and J lost 7 bases; unmatched junction nucleotides: 10. The CDR3 runs to 15 residues. Another study also made use of these data, one on T cells in Graves' hyperthyroidism and ophthalmopathy.

This sequence joins TRBV12-3 or TRBV12-4 and TRBJ1-2, with TRBD1 identical over 7 bases. This TCR was sampled from a woman in her 30s with Graves disease. The sample in question was peripheral blood mononuclear cells (PBMCs), obtained at new diagnosis, from a patient treated with antithyroid drugs. CDR3 DNA sequence: TGTGCCAGCAGTTTAAGGACAGGAGGGAGCAGTGGCTACACCTTC. Protein product: CASSLRTGGSSGYTF.